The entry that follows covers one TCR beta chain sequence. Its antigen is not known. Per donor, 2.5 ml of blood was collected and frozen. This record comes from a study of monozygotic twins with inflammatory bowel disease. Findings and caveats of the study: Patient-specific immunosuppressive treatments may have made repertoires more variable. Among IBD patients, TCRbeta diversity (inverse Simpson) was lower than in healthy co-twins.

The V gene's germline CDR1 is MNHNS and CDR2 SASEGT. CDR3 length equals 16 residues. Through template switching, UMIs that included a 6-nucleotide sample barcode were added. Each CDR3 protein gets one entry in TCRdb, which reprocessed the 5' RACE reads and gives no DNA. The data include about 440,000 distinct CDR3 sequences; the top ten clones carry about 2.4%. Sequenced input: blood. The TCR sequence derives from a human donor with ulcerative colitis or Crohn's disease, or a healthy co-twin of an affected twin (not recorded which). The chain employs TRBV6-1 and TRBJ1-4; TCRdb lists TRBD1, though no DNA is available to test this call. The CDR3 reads CASSPWPGRSNEKLFF.